This T cell receptor beta chain emerged from a study of T cell repertoires in cytomegalovirus infection. Study at large: An indication of both CMV infection and matching HLA type came from public TCR beta signatures. Points from the study as a whole: HLA-C-restricted CMV-specific TCR beta clonotypes prevailed in the ex vivo response.

For this clonotype: Its specificity is not known.

CDR3 size: 12 residues. Trimming removed 6 bases at V and 1 base at J, with 6 bases between. TCRdb re-called the reads with MiXCR, one entry per CDR3 protein. The sample lists approximately 110,000 distinct CDR3 sequences; about 31% were seen once. This TCR was recovered from a human donor in good health (CMV status not recorded). Some clones in this sample may be carry-over from other donors' samples. This chain links TRBV12-3 or TRBV12-4 with TRBJ2-5; D unresolved. Specimen: CD8+ T cells from cultured PBMCs, collected from culture after CMV antigen stimulation. The CDR3 nucleotides read TGTGCCAGCAGCCGCGTCCAAGAGACCCAGTACTTC. Its protein product is CASSRVQETQYF.